These 30 T cell receptor beta chains were all obtained from the same sample, sequenced in a study of T-cell reconstitution after alpha-beta-depleted transplantation in children. Preparation of the TCRbeta library involved a method that used unique molecular identifiers. One entry per CDR3 protein, called by TCRdb with MiXCR from the PCR reads. This sample has under 450,000 distinct CDR3 sequences, with around 15% found just once. Sample: PBMCs, mostly from graft donor cells, taken 360 days after TCRalphabeta/CD19-depleted stem cell transplant. These receptors were obtained from a boy younger than two who had a stem cell transplant for Wiskott-Aldrich syndrome, so the T cells may come from the graft donor.

There are a few counts of this clonotype. CDR3 sequence (DNA): TGTGCCAGCAGCGCCCTCGGACTAGGAGGGACCCAGTACTTC. It encodes CASSALGLGGTQYF. The V and J genes are TRBV6-2 or TRBV6-3 and TRBJ2-5, with 7 bases lining up with TRBD2. The junction had 11 bases not matched to a gene; V was cut back by 6 bases and J by 7 bases. CDR1 and CDR2 from the germline V gene are MNHEY and SVGEGT. This CDR3 comprises 14 residues.

The CDR3 here is CSASRRGAQETQYF. DNA for the CDR3: TGCAGTGCTAGTAGGCGGGGGGCTCAAGAGACCCAGTACTTC. The chain couples TRBV20-1 to TRBJ2-5, with 8 bases lining up with TRBD2. The CDR3 covers 14 residues. Looked up from germline, CDR1 is DFQATT and CDR2 is SNEGSKA (reference sequence). The junction had 5 bases not matched to a gene; V was cut back by 3 bases and J by 2 bases.

A single count supports this clonotype. CDR3 loop: CTFNVSPFGTSGTGELFF. The CDR3 nucleotides read TGTACCTTCAATGTCTCCCCATTCGGGACTAGCGGGACCGGGGAGCTGTTTTTT. The V and J genes are TRBV12-3 or TRBV12-4 and TRBJ2-2, with 12 bases matching TRBD2. The CDR3 is 18 amino acids.

This rearrangement joins TRBV7-2 to TRBJ2-2; weak D call: TRBD1 (5 bases). There are 16 residues in the CDR3. Looked up from germline, CDR1 is SGHTA and CDR2 is FQGNSA. The V and J ends lost 1 base and 7 bases respectively, with 16 bases between them. The CDR3 bases are TGTGCCAGCAGCTTAGTTGCCAGGGCGGTAAGCGGGGAGCTGTTTTTT. Protein: CASSLVARAVSGELFF. Full variable domain (rest looked up from reference TRBV7-2 and TRBJ2-2): GAGVSQSPSNKVTEKGKDVELRCDPISGHTALYWYRQSLGQGLEFLIYFQGNSAPDKSGLPSDRFSAERTGGSVSTLTIQRTQQEDSAVYLCASSLVARAVSGELFFGEGSRLTVL.

The chain uses TRBV18 and TRBJ1-6; D gene ambiguous. This CDR3 comprises 15 residues. Germline V CDR1 and CDR2: KGHSH, LQKENI. With 3 bases removed from V and 0 bases from J, the gap between germline ends came to 6 bases. This CDR3 reads CASSPRSSYNSPLHF. CDR3 nucleotides: TGTGCCAGCTCACCGAGGAGCTCCTATAATTCACCCCTCCACTTT.

The chain joins TRBV7-9 to TRBJ2-2; 7 bases agree with TRBD1. This CDR3 spans 16 amino acids. In germline, CDR1 is SEHNR, CDR2 FQNEAQ (reference sequence). With V trimmed by 5 bases and J by 4 bases, 10 bases remained unmatched. The CDR3 region is CASSVTGVFSTGELFF. The CDR3 DNA sequence: TGTGCCAGCAGCGTTACAGGGGTCTTTTCCACCGGGGAGCTGTTTTTT.

This chain joins TRBV5-1 and TRBJ2-3; tentative D call: TRBD1 (5 bases). Germline-derived CDR1 and CDR2 are SGHRS and YFSETQ. Trimming cost V 4 bases and J 3 bases, with 9 bases left between them. CDR3 length: 13 residues. In nucleotides, the CDR3 is TGCGCCAGCAGCATAGGGGTGACAGATACGCAGTATTTT. It yields the protein CASSIGVTDTQYF.

In its sample, this clonotype was seen a few times. The gene calls are TRBV12-3 or TRBV12-4 and TRBJ2-7; no reliable D call. The V end was cut by 3 bases, the J end by 1 base, with 7 bases between. This CDR3 is 13 amino acids long. This CDR3 is CASSFSVSYEQYF. CDR3 bases: TGTGCCAGCAGTTTTTCGGTTTCCTACGAGCAGTACTTC.

The chain uses TRBV7-8 and TRBJ2-3; D not certain. Germline V gene sequence: CDR1 SGHVS, CDR2 FQNEAQ. V was trimmed by 2 bases and J by 10 bases, leaving 10 bases between them. The CDR3 is 12 residues long. In nucleotides, the CDR3 is TGTGCCAGCAGCTTAAAGGGAATGTCGCAGTATTTT. Translating it yields CASSLKGMSQYF.

This clonotype was seen more than once but under ten times. The chain is built from TRBV24-1 and TRBJ2-7; TRBD2 aligns across 7 bases. Germline values: CDR1 KGHDR, CDR2 SFDVKD. The CDR3 has 16 residues. The trim removed 3 bases at V and 0 bases at J, leaving 7 bases unmatched. CDR3 loop: CATSDPRVAGSYEQYF. For the CDR3, the DNA is TGTGCCACCAGTGATCCCCGCGTAGCGGGCTCCTACGAGCAGTACTTC.

The V gene is TRBV29-1, the J gene TRBJ2-6; 8 nucleotides align to TRBD1. V lost 0 bases and J lost 0; bases outside the gene matches: 7. There are 18 residues in the CDR3. The germline V gene has CDR1 SQVTM and CDR2 ANQGSEA. The DNA for the CDR3 is TGCAGCGTTGAAGATCGGGACAGGACCTTCTCTGGGGCCAACGTCCTGACTTTC. Its protein is CSVEDRDRTFSGANVLTF.

This clonotype was seen more than once but under ten times. The rearrangement joins TRBV29-1 to TRBJ2-7; the match to TRBD2 covers 13 bases. Unmatched junction bases numbered 9, after V lost 4 bases and J lost 6 bases. This CDR3 region has 15 residues. CDR1 SQVTM and CDR2 ANQGSEA come from the germline V gene. CDR3 sequence (DNA): TGCAGCGTTGGACTACTAGCGGGAGGGCCTAGCGAGCAGTACTTC. It translates to CSVGLLAGGPSEQYF.

This clonotype has a handful of counts. V and J are TRBV3-1 and TRBJ2-6, with D hard to call. The V end lost 1 base, the J end lost 0 bases, and 16 bases lay between the germline ends. Per the germline V gene, CDR1 is LGHDT and CDR2 is YNNKEL (reference sequence). The CDR3 sequence is 19 residues long. The CDR3 sequence is CASSQVSLGKYSGANVLTF. The CDR3, as DNA: TGTGCCAGCAGCCAAGTGTCCCTCGGAAAGTACTCTGGGGCCAACGTCCTGACTTTC.

The chain is built from TRBV7-9 and TRBJ2-3; 8 nucleotides match TRBD2. The V and J ends lost 5 bases and 0 bases, in that order; junction bases with no gene match: 10. Germline V gene lookup returns CDR1 SEHNR and CDR2 FQNEAQ (reference sequence). The CDR3 runs to 17 residues. CDR3 sequence reads: CASSPLERGLSTDTQYF. The DNA for the CDR3 is TGTGCCAGCAGCCCCCTGGAGCGGGGGCTTAGCACAGATACGCAGTATTTT.

The rearrangement links TRBV5-6 to TRBJ2-5, with 8 bases identical to TRBD2. This CDR3 is built from 15 residues. Trimming cost V 1 base and J 3 bases; bases outside gene matches: 5. The germline V gene encodes CDR1 SGHDT and CDR2 YYEEEE. CDR3 coding DNA: TGTGCCAGCAGCTTGCTGGCCGGGGGGGAAGAGACCCAGTACTTC. Translating it yields CASSLLAGGEETQYF. Full variable domain (outside the CDR3, taken from reference TRBV5-6 and TRBJ2-5): DAGVTQSPTHLIKTRGQQVTLRCSPKSGHDTVSWYQQALGQGPQFIFQYYEEEERQRGNFPDRFSGHQFPNYSSELNVNALLLGDSALYLCASSLLAGGEETQYFGPGTRLLVL.

This clonotype was detected ten times or more. This rearrangement joins TRBV24-1 to TRBJ2-2; D gene unclear. The CDR3 loop spans 15 amino acids. Trimming pared 0 bases from V and 1 base from J, leaving 5 bases between. CDR1 and CDR2 (germline): KGHDR, SFDVKD. DNA for the CDR3: TGTGCCACCAGTGATTTGTGGGAGAACACCGGGGAGCTGTTTTTT. It encodes CATSDLWENTGELFF.

This clonotype showed up just a few times. This CDR3 is CASSQSTGTQHF. In DNA form, the CDR3 reads TGTGCCAGCAGCCAAAGCACCGGGACCCAGCATTTT. V and J are TRBV3-1 and TRBJ1-5; D is undetermined. From germline, CDR1 is LGHDT and CDR2 YNNKEL (reference sequence). V lost 2 bases to trimming and J lost 11 bases, with 10 bases between them. The length of the CDR3 is 12 residues.

This clonotype occurred a few times. The rearrangement joins TRBV29-1 to TRBJ2-7; no firm D call. Per germline, CDR1 SQVTM and CDR2 ANQGSEA. The CDR3 covers 11 residues. Trimming removed 2 bases from V and 0 bases from J, with 2 bases in between. The CDR3, as DNA: TGCAGCGTTGAATACTCCTACGAGCAGTACTTC. It translates to CSVEYSYEQYF.

Concerning this clonotype itself: Germline and junction disagree at one end, which may indicate a read error. The chain carries TRBV7-2 and TRBJ2-4; D might be TRBD1 or TRBD2, each matching 5 bases. Germline V CDR1 and CDR2: SGHTA, FQGNSA. The CDR3 sequence is 13 residues long. CDR3 amino acids: CASSLERGYIHYF. CDR3 nucleotides: TGTGCCAGCAGCTTAGAGAGGGGTTACATTCATTACTTC.

This chain joins TRBV24-1 and TRBJ2-1, with D perhaps assigned TRBD1 or TRBD2 (5 bases each). Germline CDR1 is KGHDR and CDR2 is SFDVKD. V was shortened by 0 bases and J by 7 bases, with 12 bases between the two germline ends. CDR3 size: 15 residues. CDR3 in amino acids: CATSDLRGAWNEQFF. The CDR3, as DNA: TGTGCCACCAGTGATTTGCGAGGGGCATGGAATGAGCAGTTCTTC.

The chain recombines TRBV24-1 with TRBJ2-3, with unresolved D. This CDR3 region has 12 residues. The V gene lost 3 bases and the J gene lost 2 bases, with 2 bases spanning the gap. Germline V CDR1 and CDR2: KGHDR, SFDVKD. The CDR3 spells CATSDATDTQYF. The CDR3, as DNA: TGTGCCACCAGTGATGCCACAGATACGCAGTATTTT.

The DNA for the CDR3 is TGTGCCAGCTCACCACCGATTGGAGGACTAGTTGGAGATACGCAGTATTTT. As protein: CASSPPIGGLVGDTQYF. This chain connects TRBV18 to TRBJ2-3; 7 bases are shared with TRBD2. This CDR3 has 17 amino acids. Germline CDR1 KGHSH, CDR2 LQKENI. V shed 0 bases and J 5 bases; nucleotides not matched to a gene: 11.

This clonotype was observed at least ten times. This chain connects TRBV12-3 or TRBV12-4 to TRBJ2-7; D unclear. The CDR3 loop spans 13 amino acids. Trimming shortened V by 1 base and J by 0 bases, and 4 bases separated the two germline ends. DNA for the CDR3: TGTGCCAGCAGTTTAGGCGCCTCCTACGAGCAGTACTTC. This encodes CASSLGASYEQYF.

This chain joins TRBV6-5 and TRBJ1-1; D is unresolved. V lost 0 bases and J lost 3, with 11 bases in between. The CDR3 totals 15 residues. Germline CDR1 reads MNHEY; CDR2 reads SVGAGI. The CDR3 is CASSYSVGFDTEAFF. CDR3 bases: TGTGCCAGCAGTTACTCAGTAGGGTTTGACACTGAAGCTTTCTTT.

The chain links TRBV19 to TRBJ2-5; D not resolved. The ends were cut back, 2 bases at V and 0 bases at J, with 4 bases in the middle. The CDR3 length is 13 residues. Germline lookup yields CDR1 LNHDA and CDR2 SQIVND (reference sequence). CDR3 protein: CASSILNQETQYF. DNA for the CDR3: TGTGCCAGTAGTATACTCAACCAAGAGACCCAGTACTTC.

This clonotype was found a few times. V gene TRBV5-1 combines with J gene TRBJ2-7, with 13 nucleotides matching TRBD2. V trimming: 4 bases; J trimming: 1 base; junction bases outside the gene matches: 11. The CDR3 runs 18 residues. Germline V lookup: CDR1 SGHRS, CDR2 YFSETQ. CDR3 nucleotide sequence: TGCGCCAGCAGCGGTAAAGGACTAGCGGGGGCGCGGTCCTACGAGCAGTACTTC. Its translation is CASSGKGLAGARSYEQYF. Variable domain in full (rest from reference TRBV5-1 and TRBJ2-7): KAGVTQTPRYLIKTRGQQVTLSCSPISGHRSVSWYQQTPGQGLQFLFEYFSETQRNKGNFPGRFSGRQFSNSRSEMNVSTLELGDSALYLCASSGKGLAGARSYEQYFGPGTRLTVT.

The table lists this clonotype with a few counts. The CDR3: CASSWDSLNTGELFF. CDR3 DNA sequence: TGCGCCAGCAGTTGGGACAGCTTGAACACCGGGGAGCTGTTTTTT. The chain combines TRBV5-1 with TRBJ2-2; the match to TRBD1 covers 7 bases. The germline V gene encodes CDR1 SGHRS and CDR2 YFSETQ. Trimming took 5 bases from V and 1 from J; bases not matched to a gene: 5. The CDR3 sequence is 15 residues long.

The rearrangement uses TRBV12-3 or TRBV12-4 and TRBJ2-5; the match to TRBD1 covers 7 bases. Germline trimming cut 3 bases from V and 7 bases from J; bases unmatched to any gene: 5. The CDR3 covers 13 residues. The CDR3 nucleotides read TGTGCCAGCAGTTTCAAGGGGGCGAGGACCCAGTACTTC. It encodes CASSFKGARTQYF.

This clonotype was counted only a few times. The rearrangement links TRBV5-1 to TRBJ2-1; 11 positions match TRBD2. J was trimmed by 0 bases and V by 0 bases; bases with no gene match: 2. The CDR3 loop spans 17 amino acids. CDR1 and CDR2 (germline): SGHRS, YFSETQ. Written as DNA, the CDR3 is TGCGCCAGCAGCTTGGCCACTAGCGGGAGCTCCTACAATGAGCAGTTCTTC. As protein: CASSLATSGSSYNEQFF.

This chain uses TRBV5-6 with TRBJ2-1, with unresolved D. Trimming removed 2 bases at V and 7 bases at J, with 10 bases between. CDR3 length: 13 residues. CDR1 SGHDT and CDR2 YYEEEE come from the germline V gene. The DNA for the CDR3 is TGTGCCAGCAGCTTTGTTACGGCTAATGAGCAGTTCTTC. This codes for CASSFVTANEQFF. Variable domain in full (rest from reference TRBV5-6 and TRBJ2-1): DAGVTQSPTHLIKTRGQQVTLRCSPKSGHDTVSWYQQALGQGPQFIFQYYEEEERQRGNFPDRFSGHQFPNYSSELNVNALLLGDSALYLCASSFVTANEQFFGPGTRLTVL.